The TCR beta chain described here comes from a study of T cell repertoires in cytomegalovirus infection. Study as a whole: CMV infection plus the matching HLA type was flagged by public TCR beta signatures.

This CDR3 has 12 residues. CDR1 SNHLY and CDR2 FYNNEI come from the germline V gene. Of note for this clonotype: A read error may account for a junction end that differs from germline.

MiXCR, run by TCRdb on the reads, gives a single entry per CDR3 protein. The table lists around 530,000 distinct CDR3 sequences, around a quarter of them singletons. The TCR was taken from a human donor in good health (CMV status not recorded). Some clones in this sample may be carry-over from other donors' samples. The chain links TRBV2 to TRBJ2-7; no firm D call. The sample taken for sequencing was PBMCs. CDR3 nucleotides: TGTGCCAGCAGTGATCAGGAGACCACCCGCCGTTTC. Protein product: CASSDQETTRRF.